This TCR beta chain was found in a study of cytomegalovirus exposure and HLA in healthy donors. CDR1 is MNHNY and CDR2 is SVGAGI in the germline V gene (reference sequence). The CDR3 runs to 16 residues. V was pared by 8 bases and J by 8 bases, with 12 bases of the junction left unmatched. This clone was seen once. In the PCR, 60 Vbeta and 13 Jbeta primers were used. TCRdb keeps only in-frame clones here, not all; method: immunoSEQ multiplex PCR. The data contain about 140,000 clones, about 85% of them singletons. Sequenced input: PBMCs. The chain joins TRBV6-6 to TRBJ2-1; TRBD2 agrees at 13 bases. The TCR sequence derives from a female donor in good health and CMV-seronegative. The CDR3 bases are TGTGCCAGCGGCCGAGGACTAGCGGGAGAGGGCCATGAGCAGTTCTTC. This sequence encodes CASGRGLAGEGHEQFF.